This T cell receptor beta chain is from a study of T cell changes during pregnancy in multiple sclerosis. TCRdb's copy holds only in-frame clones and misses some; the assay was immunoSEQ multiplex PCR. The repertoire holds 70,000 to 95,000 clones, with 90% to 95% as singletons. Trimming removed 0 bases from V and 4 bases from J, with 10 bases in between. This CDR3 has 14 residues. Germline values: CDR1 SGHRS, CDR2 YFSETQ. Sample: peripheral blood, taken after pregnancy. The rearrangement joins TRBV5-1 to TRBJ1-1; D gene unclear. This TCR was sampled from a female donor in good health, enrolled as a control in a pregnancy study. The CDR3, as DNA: TGCGCCAGCAGCTTGGCCACCGCCGGCACTGAAGCTTTCTTT. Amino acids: CASSLATAGTEAFF.